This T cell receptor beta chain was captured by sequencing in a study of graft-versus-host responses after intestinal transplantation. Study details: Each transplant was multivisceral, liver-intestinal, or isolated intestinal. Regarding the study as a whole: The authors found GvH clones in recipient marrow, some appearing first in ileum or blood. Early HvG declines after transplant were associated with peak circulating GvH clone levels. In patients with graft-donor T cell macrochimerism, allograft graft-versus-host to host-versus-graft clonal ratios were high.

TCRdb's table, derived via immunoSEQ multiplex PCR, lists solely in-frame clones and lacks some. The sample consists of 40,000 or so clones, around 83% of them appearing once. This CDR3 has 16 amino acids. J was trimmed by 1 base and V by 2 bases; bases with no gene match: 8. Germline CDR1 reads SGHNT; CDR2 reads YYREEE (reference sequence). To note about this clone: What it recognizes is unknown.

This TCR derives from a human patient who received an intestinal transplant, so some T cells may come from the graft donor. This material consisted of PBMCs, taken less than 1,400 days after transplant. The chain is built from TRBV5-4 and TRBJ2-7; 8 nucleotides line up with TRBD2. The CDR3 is CASSFDGGGTSYEQYF. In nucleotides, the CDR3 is TGTGCCAGCAGCTTTGACGGGGGGGGAACGTCCTACGAGCAGTACTTC.